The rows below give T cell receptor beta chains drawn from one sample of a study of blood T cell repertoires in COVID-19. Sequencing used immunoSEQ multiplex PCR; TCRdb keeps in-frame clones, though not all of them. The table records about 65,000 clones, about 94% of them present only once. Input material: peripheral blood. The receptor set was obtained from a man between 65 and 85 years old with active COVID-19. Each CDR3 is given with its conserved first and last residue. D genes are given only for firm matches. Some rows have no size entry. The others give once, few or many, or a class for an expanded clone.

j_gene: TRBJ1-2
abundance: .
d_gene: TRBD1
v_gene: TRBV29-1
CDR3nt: TGCAGCGTTACAGCCGGGACAGCTAACTATGGCTACACCTTC
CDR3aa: CSVTAGTANYGYTF

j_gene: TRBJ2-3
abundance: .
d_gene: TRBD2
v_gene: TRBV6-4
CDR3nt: TGTGCCAGCAGTGACACGGGGGGGCGGACAGATACGCAGTATTTT
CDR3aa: CASSDTGGRTDTQYF

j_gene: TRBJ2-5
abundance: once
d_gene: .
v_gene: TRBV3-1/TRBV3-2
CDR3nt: TGTGCCAGCAGCCAAGCCGAAGAGACCCAGTACTTC
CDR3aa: CASSQAEETQYF

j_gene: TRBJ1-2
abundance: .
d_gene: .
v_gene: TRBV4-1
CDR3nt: TGCGCCAGCAGCCAAGATGTAACAGTTCCTTATGGCTACACCTTC
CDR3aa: CASSQDVTVPYGYTF

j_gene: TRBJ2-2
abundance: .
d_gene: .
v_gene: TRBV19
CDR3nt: TGTGCCAGTAGTATACATCAGGGGCGCACCGGGGAGCTGTTTTTT
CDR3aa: CASSIHQGRTGELFF

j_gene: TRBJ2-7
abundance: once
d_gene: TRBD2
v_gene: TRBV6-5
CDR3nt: TGTGCCAGCAGGCCAGCGGGGAAGTCCTACGAGCAGTACTTC
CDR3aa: CASRPAGKSYEQYF

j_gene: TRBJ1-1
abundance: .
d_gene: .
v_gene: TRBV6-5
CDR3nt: TGTGCCAGCAGTTACTTGGAGAAAGGTGAAGCTTTCTTT
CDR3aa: CASSYLEKGEAFF

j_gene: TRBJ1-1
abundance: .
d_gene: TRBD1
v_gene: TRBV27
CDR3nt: TGTGCCAGCACCTTGGACAGGGGGGCCACTGAAGCTTTCTTT
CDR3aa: CASTLDRGATEAFF

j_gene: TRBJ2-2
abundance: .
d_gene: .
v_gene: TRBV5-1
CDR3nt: TGCGCCAGCAGGACAGACGGGTCCGGGGAGCTGTTTTTT
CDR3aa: CASRTDGSGELFF

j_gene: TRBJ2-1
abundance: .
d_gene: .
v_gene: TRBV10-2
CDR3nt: TGCGCCAGCAGGGGGAGCTCCTACAATGAGCAGTTCTTC
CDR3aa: CASRGSSYNEQFF

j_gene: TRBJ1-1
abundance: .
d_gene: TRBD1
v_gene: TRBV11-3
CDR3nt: TGTGCCAGCAGCGCGGGACAGCAAATCACTGAAGCTTTCTTT
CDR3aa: CASSAGQQITEAFF

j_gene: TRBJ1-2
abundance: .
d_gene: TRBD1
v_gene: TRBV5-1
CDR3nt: TGCGCCAGCAACAGAGGATCGCAGGGGGCCCTAATCTATGGCTACACCTTC
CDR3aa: CASNRGSQGALIYGYTF

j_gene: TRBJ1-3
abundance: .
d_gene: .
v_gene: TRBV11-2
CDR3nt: TGTGCCAGCAGCTTGCGGGTTAGCTCTGGAAACACCATATATTTT
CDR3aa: CASSLRVSSGNTIYF

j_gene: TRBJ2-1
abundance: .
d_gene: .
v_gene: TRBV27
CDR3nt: TGTGCCAGCAGTGCGACGACAGGTTACTACAATGAGCAGTTCTTC
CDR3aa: CASSATTGYYNEQFF

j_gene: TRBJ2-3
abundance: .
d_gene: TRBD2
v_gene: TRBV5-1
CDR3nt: TGCGCCAGCAGTCAGACTAGCACTAGCACAGATACGCAGTATTTT
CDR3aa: CASSQTSTSTDTQYF

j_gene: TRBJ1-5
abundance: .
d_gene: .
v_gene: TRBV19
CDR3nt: TGTGCCAGTAGCTCGGGACACCTTAGCAATCAGCCCCAGCATTTT
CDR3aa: CASSSGHLSNQPQHF

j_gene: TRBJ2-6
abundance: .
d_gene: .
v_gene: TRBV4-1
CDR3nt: TGCGCCAGCAGCCAAGGACAGCGTGGGGCCAACGTCCTGACTTTC
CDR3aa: CASSQGQRGANVLTF

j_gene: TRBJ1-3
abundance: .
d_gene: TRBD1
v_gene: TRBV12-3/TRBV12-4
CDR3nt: TGTGCCAGCAGTGGGGACAGCGTAACCATATATTTT
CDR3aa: CASSGDSVTIYF

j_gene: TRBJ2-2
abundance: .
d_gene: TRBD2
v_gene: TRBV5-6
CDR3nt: TGTGCCAGCAGCCCGGAGGCTAGCGGGGGGAGGGAGCTGTTTTTT
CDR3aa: CASSPEASGGRELFF

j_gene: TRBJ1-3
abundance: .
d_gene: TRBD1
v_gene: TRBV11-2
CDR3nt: TGTGCCAGCAGCTCCCAGCGCCACGGACAGGGGAGCTCTGGAAACACCATATATTTT
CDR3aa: CASSSQRHGQGSSGNTIYF

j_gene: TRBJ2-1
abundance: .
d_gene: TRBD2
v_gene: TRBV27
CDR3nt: TGTGCCAGCGGGAAGACTAGCGGGGGGTACAATGAGCAGTTCTTC
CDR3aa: CASGKTSGGYNEQFF

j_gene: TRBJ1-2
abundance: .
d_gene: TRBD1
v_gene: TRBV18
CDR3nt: TGTGCCAGCTCGAAACAGGGGTCGAATGGCTACACCTTC
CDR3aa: CASSKQGSNGYTF

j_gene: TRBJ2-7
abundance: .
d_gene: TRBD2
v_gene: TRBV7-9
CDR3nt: TGTGCCAGCAGCTTTTCGTCTAGCGGGGGGGATCAGCAGTACTTC
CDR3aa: CASSFSSSGGDQQYF

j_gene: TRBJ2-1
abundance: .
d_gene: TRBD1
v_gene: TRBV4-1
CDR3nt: TGCGCCAGCAGCCCCTATTTTGGGGACAGGGCCTACAATGAGCAGTTCTTC
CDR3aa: CASSPYFGDRAYNEQFF

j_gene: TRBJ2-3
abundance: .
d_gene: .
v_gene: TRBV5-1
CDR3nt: TGCGCCAGCAGTACCCAGCGGGCTAGCACAGATACGCAGTATTTT
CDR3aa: CASSTQRASTDTQYF

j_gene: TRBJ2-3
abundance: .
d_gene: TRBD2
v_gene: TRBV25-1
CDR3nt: TGTGCCAGCAGTGTGACTAGCGGGGTTATAGATACGCAGTATTTT
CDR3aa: CASSVTSGVIDTQYF

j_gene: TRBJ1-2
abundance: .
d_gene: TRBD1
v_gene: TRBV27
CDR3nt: TGTGCCAGCAGTTCACCCGGGACAGGGCAACCGAATGGAGGCTACACCTTC
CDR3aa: CASSSPGTGQPNGGYTF